This TCR beta chain was sequenced in a study of T cells in Graves' hyperthyroidism and ophthalmopathy. Study context: Peripheral blood draws took place at initial diagnosis, ahead of any treatment. Findings and caveats of the study: Blood also showed most of the thyroid clonotypes that were expanded above 0.001.

Source material for PBMCs was about 10 ml fresh peripheral blood. V was clipped by 2 bases and J by 5 bases, with 11 bases between them. Germline V gene sequence: CDR1 SGHRS, CDR2 YFSETQ. This CDR3 has 13 residues. RNA transcripts provided the source from which TCR beta CDR3 regions were amplified. TCR CDR3 regions were first amplified by RT-PCR with HTBI primers. Using its own MiXCR run on the multiplex PCR reads, TCRdb lists one record per CDR3 protein. The data contain hundreds of thousands of distinct CDR3 sequences, around 22% of them singletons. In its sample, this clonotype was seen many times. What it recognizes is unknown.

The chain couples TRBV5-1 to TRBJ2-7; perhaps TRBD1 as D (6 bases). The origin of this receptor is a woman under 40 with Graves' ophthalmopathy. Sequencing used blood. The chain's CDR3 is CASSFPRGNEQYF. The CDR3, as DNA: TGCGCCAGCAGCTTCCCCAGGGGAAACGAGCAGTACTTC.